This TCR beta chain was recorded in a study of blood T cell repertoires in COVID-19. The ends were cut back, 3 bases at V and 6 bases at J, with 8 bases in the middle. CDR1 is KGHSH, CDR2 LQKENI, per germline. The CDR3 covers 13 residues. This clone has just a few counts. Clones were sequenced by immunoSEQ multiplex PCR, and TCRdb holds only the in-frame ones, with some missing. Seen here are approximately 150,000 clones, around three quarters observed once, and the top ten hold about 4%. The material sequenced was peripheral blood. The clonotype comes from a man between 60 and 70 years old with acute or convalescent COVID-19. The genes are TRBV18 and TRBJ1-4; D gene unclear. The CDR3 reads CASSPLLDEKLFF. The CDR3 DNA reads TGTGCCAGCTCACCCTTGTTAGATGAAAAACTGTTTTTT.